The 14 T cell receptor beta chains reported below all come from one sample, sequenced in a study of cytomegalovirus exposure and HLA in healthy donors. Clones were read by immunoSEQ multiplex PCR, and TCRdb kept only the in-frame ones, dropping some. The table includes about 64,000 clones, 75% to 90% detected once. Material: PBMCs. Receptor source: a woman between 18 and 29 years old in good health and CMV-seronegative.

This chain's CDR3 is CASSSVGGNHTQYF. CDR3 in DNA: TGTGCCAGCAGCTCAGTAGGGGGTAATCATACGCAGTATTTT. The V and J genes are TRBV7-9 and TRBJ2-3; D may be TRBD1 (6 bases). Germline V gene sequence: CDR1 SEHNR, CDR2 FQNEAQ (reference sequence). The CDR3 consists of 14 residues. V lost 4 bases, J lost 7 bases, and 15 bases lay in between.

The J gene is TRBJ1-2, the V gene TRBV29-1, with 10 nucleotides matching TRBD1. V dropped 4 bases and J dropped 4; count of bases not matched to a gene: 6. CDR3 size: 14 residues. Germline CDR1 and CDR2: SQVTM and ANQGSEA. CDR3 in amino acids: CSVVGTGVSYGYTF. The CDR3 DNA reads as TGCAGCGTTGTAGGGACAGGGGTTAGCTATGGCTACACCTTC. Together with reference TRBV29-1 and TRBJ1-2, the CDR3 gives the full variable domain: SAVISQKPSRDICQRGTSLTIQCQVDSQVTMMFWYRQQPGQSLTLIATANQGSEATYESGFVIDKFPISRPNLTFSTLTVSNMSPEDSSIYLCSVVGTGVSYGYTFGSGTRLTVV.

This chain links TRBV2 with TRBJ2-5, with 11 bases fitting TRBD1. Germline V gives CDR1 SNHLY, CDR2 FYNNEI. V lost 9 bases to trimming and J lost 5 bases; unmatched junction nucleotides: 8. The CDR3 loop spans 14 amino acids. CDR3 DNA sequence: TGTGCCAGAGAGGACAGGGGGCGAGCGGAGACCCAGTACTTC. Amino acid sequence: CAREDRGRAETQYF.

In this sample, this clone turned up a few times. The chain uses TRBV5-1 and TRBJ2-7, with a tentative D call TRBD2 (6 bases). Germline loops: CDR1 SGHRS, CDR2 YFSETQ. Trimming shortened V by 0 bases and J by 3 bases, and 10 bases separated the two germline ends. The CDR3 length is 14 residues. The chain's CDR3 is CASSLGGGRYEQYF. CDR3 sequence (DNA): TGCGCCAGCAGCTTGGGAGGAGGGCGCTACGAGCAGTACTTC.

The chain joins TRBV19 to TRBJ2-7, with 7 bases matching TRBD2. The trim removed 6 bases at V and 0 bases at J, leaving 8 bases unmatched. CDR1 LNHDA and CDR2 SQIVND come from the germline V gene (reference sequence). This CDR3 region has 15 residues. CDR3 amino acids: CASRAGDYPSYEQYF. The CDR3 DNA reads TGTGCCAGTAGGGCGGGGGACTACCCCTCCTACGAGCAGTACTTC. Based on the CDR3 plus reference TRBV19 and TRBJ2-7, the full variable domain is DGGITQSPKYLFRKEGQNVTLSCEQNLNHDAMYWYRQDPGQGLRLIYYSQIVNDFQKGDIAEGYSVSREKKESFPLTVTSAQKNPTAFYLCASRAGDYPSYEQYFGPGTRLTVT.

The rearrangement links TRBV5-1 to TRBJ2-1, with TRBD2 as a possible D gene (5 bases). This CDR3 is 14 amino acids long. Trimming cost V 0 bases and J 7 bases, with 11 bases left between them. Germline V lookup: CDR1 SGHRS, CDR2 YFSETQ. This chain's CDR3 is CASSLAVWENEQFF. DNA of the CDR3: TGCGCCAGCAGCTTGGCCGTCTGGGAGAATGAGCAGTTCTTC.

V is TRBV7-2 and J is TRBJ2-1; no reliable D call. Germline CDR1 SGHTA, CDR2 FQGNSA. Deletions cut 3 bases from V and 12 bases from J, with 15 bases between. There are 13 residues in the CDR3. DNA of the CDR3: TGTGCCAGCAGCTTTTTCGTCCGAGAGTCGCAGTTCTTC. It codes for CASSFFVRESQFF.

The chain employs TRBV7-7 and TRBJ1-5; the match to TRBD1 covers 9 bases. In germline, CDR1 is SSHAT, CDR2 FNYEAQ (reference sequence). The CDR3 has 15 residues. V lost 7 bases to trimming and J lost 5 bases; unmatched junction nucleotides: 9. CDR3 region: CASIQRGQGYQPQHF. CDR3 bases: TGTGCCAGCATCCAAAGGGGACAGGGATATCAGCCCCAGCATTTT. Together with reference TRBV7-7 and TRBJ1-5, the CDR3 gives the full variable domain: GAGVSQSPRYKVTKRGQDVTLRCDPISSHATLYWYQQALGQGPEFLTYFNYEAQPDKSGLPSDRFSAERPEGSISTLTIQRTEQRDSAMYRCASIQRGQGYQPQHFGDGTRLSIL.

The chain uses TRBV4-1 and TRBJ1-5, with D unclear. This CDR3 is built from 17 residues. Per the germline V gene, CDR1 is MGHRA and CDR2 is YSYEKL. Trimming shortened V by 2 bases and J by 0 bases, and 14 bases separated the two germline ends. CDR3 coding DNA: TGCGCCAGCAGCCAAATAGATATCGGGTTTAGCAATCAGCCCCAGCATTTT. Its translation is CASSQIDIGFSNQPQHF.

CDR3 loop: CASSLSSDHTDTQYF. CDR3 sequence (DNA): TGTGCCAGCAGTTTATCAAGCGACCACACAGATACGCAGTATTTT. The chain couples TRBV28 to TRBJ2-3; no definite D call. Germline V gives CDR1 MDHEN, CDR2 SYDVKM. V shed 1 base and J shed 2 bases, with 10 bases lying between them. The CDR3 is 15 residues long.

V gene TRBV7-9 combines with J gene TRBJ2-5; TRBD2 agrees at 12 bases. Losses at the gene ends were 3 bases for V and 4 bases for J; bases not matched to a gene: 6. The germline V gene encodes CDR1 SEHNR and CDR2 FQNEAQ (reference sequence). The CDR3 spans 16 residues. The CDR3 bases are TGTGCCAGCAGCTTTCCTAGCGGGGGGGCCGGAGAGACCCAGTACTTC. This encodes CASSFPSGGAGETQYF.

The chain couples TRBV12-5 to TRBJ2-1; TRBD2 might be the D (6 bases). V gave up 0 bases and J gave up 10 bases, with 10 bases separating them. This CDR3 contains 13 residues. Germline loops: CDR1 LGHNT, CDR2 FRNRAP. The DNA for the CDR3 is TGTGCTAGTGGTTTGGTTGGCCTAGCGGAGCAGTTCTTC. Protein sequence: CASGLVGLAEQFF.

CDR3 region: CASSQELQGAGYGYTF. The CDR3 DNA sequence: TGCGCCAGCAGCCAAGAATTGCAGGGGGCCGGCTATGGCTACACCTTC. The chain recombines TRBV4-1 with TRBJ1-2, with TRBD1 matching over 8 bases. V was pared by 0 bases and J by 4 bases, with 7 bases of the junction left unmatched. The CDR3 covers 16 residues. The germline V gene encodes CDR1 MGHRA and CDR2 YSYEKL.

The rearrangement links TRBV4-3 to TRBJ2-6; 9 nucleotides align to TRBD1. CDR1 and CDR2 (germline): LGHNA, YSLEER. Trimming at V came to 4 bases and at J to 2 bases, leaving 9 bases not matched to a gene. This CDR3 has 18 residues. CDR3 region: CASSRTGQGRAGANVLTF. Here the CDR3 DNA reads TGCGCCAGCAGCCGGACGGGACAGGGAAGAGCTGGGGCCAACGTCCTGACTTTC.